Here is one TCR beta chain with its context. Per the authors' pipeline: Amplification of reference gene primers was used by the study to estimate nucleated cell counts. Only in-frame clones appear in the TCRdb table, and some are missing; sequencing was by immunoSEQ multiplex PCR. For V, J and clone size, that table is used; D and trimming come from the DNA. The sample contains 330,000 or so clones, 87% of which appear only once. V was clipped by 1 base and J by 9 bases, with 13 bases between them. Per germline, CDR1 MNHEY and CDR2 SMNVEV (reference sequence). CDR3 size: 13 residues. This record belongs to a study of blood T cell repertoires in COVID-19.

Specimen: peripheral blood. This chain joins TRBV27 and TRBJ2-7; possibly TRBD2 for D (5 bases). The sequence was collected from a man aged 25 to 40 with COVID-19, enrolled during active disease. In DNA form, the CDR3 reads TGTGCCAGCAGTTTATATCCCACCGAGGGGCAGTACTTC. It translates to CASSLYPTEGQYF.